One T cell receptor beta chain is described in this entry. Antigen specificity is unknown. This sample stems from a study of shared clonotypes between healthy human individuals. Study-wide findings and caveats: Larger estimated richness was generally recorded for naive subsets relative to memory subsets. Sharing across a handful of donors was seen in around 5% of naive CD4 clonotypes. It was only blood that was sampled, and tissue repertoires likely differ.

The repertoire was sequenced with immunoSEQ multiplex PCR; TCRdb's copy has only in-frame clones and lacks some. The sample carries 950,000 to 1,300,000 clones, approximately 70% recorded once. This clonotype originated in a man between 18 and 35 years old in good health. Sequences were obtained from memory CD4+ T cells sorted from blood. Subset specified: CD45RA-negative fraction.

The CDR3 bases are TGTGCCAGCAGTTTGGATGGGGCGGGACTAGTGGGTGAGCAGTTCTTC. Amino acid sequence: CASSLDGAGLVGEQFF. The V gene is TRBV28, the J gene TRBJ2-1, with TRBD2 identical over 8 bases. After removal of 3 bases from V and 9 bases from J, the junction contained 13 bases not matched to a gene. Germline loops: CDR1 MDHEN, CDR2 SYDVKM. The CDR3 loop spans 16 amino acids. Full variable domain (rest looked up from reference TRBV28 and TRBJ2-1): DVKVTQSSRYLVKRTGEKVFLECVQDMDHENMFWYRQDPGLGLRLIYFSYDVKMKEKGDIPEGYSVSREKKERFSLILESASTNQTSMYLCASSLDGAGLVGEQFFGPGTRLTVL.